Below are 27 T cell receptor beta chains sequenced from a single sample in a study of T-cell reconstitution after alpha-beta-depleted transplantation in children. TCRbeta library preparation incorporated unique molecular identifiers. TCRdb recomputed calls from the PCR reads with MiXCR, one row per CDR3 protein. The sample consists of some 500,000 distinct CDR3 sequences, around 20% of them appearing once. This sample comprised PBMCs from the stem cell graft donor, obtained from the stem cell graft. The origin of the receptors is a human donor who donated a stem cell graft to a child with acute lymphoblastic leukemia.

This clonotype has just a few counts. The chain joins TRBV5-1 to TRBJ2-7; 8 positions match TRBD2. After removal of 0 bases from V and 3 bases from J, the junction contained 5 bases not matched to a gene. This CDR3 has 15 residues. CDR1 and CDR2 from the germline V gene are SGHRS and YFSETQ. The CDR3 bases are TGCGCCAGCAGCTTGGCGGGGGGGCTGTTCTACGAGCAGTACTTC. Protein: CASSLAGGLFYEQYF.

The gene calls are TRBV5-1 and TRBJ1-4; weak D call: TRBD1 (5 bases). V was pared by 4 bases and J by 0 bases, with 13 bases between. CDR1 is SGHRS, CDR2 YFSETQ, per germline. This CDR3 is 16 amino acids long. In DNA, the CDR3 is TGCGCCAGCAGCCCGGAACCCAGGGCAACTAATGAAAAACTGTTTTTT. Its translation is CASSPEPRATNEKLFF.

V gene TRBV11-2 combines with J gene TRBJ2-7; 10 bases line up with TRBD2. This CDR3 has 19 amino acids. Germline lookup yields CDR1 SGHAT and CDR2 FQNNGV. With V trimmed by 5 bases and J by 4 bases, 20 bases remained unmatched. CDR3 DNA: TGTGCCAGCAGCGCAAAAGGCGCTAGCGGGAGATTTCGGCATTACGAGCAGTACTTC. This encodes CASSAKGASGRFRHYEQYF.

J is TRBJ2-3 and V is TRBV5-1, with 12 nucleotides matching TRBD2. The CDR3 loop spans 15 amino acids. With V trimmed by 0 bases and J by 5 bases, 1 base remained unmatched. Germline CDR1 SGHRS, CDR2 YFSETQ. The CDR3 reads CASSLELAGGDTQYF. As DNA, the CDR3 is TGCGCCAGCAGCTTGGAACTAGCGGGAGGAGATACGCAGTATTTT.

The J gene is TRBJ1-3, the V gene TRBV25-1; unclear D gene. The CDR3 extends over 14 amino acids. CDR1 is MGHDK, CDR2 SYGVNS, per germline. V shed 4 bases and J shed 4 bases, with 11 bases lying between them. CDR3: CASSGGVDGNTIYF. The DNA for the CDR3 is TGTGCCAGCAGTGGCGGCGTAGACGGAAACACCATATATTTT.

This clonotype was recorded many times. The CDR3 coding sequence is TGTGCCAGCAGTCCCCGCGCGGGAGCCTCAGATACGCAGTATTTT. Protein: CASSPRAGASDTQYF. The rearrangement links TRBV6-4 to TRBJ2-3, with TRBD2 matching 7 bases. V was clipped by 5 bases and J by 4 bases; unmatched bases: 9. CDR1 and CDR2 (germline): MRHNA, SNTAGT. The CDR3 contains 15 residues.

This chain joins TRBV19 and TRBJ2-7, with a weak D call TRBD1 (6 bases). The V gene's germline CDR1 is LNHDA and CDR2 SQIVND (reference sequence). Between the trimmed V and J ends, which lost 2 bases and 2 bases, there was a span of 10 bases. The CDR3 is 14 amino acids. This CDR3 reads CASSISRGTYEQYF. The CDR3 nucleotides read TGTGCCAGTAGTATATCCAGGGGCACCTACGAGCAGTACTTC. Drawing the rest from reference TRBV19 and TRBJ2-7, the complete variable domain is DGGITQSPKYLFRKEGQNVTLSCEQNLNHDAMYWYRQDPGQGLRLIYYSQIVNDFQKGDIAEGYSVSREKKESFPLTVTSAQKNPTAFYLCASSISRGTYEQYFGPGTRLTVT.

V gene TRBV5-1 combines with J gene TRBJ1-2; D gene uncertain. Germline V gene data show CDR1 as SGHRS and CDR2 as YFSETQ. This CDR3 is built from 14 residues. Trimming took 0 bases from V and 6 from J, leaving 12 bases between them. Here the CDR3 reads CASSLEGIPNGYTF. The CDR3 region has the DNA TGCGCCAGCAGCTTGGAAGGTATCCCAAATGGCTACACCTTC.

This clonotype was counted many times. This chain links TRBV5-1 with TRBJ2-5; 11 nucleotides align to TRBD2. Germline lookup yields CDR1 SGHRS and CDR2 YFSETQ. This CDR3 is 14 amino acids long. V shed 4 bases, J shed 3 bases, and the junction held 2 bases outside the gene matches. The DNA of the CDR3 is TGCGCCAGCAGCCGGGGACTAGCGGAAGAGACCCAGTACTTC. Encoded protein: CASSRGLAEETQYF.

In its sample, this clonotype was seen a few times. This chain uses TRBV4-1 with TRBJ2-1; D gene uncertain. V lost 7 bases and J lost 8, with 9 bases in between. CDR3 length: 11 residues. The germline V gene has CDR1 MGHRA and CDR2 YSYEKL. CDR3 sequence (DNA): TGCGCCAGCACCCTAGGAGATGAGCAGTTCTTC. It specifies CASTLGDEQFF.

This sequence joins TRBV5-1 and TRBJ1-2; D is perhaps TRBD1 (5 bases). Trimming removed 4 bases at V and 11 bases at J, with 18 bases between. Germline lookup yields CDR1 SGHRS and CDR2 YFSETQ. CDR3 length equals 13 residues. DNA of the CDR3: TGCGCCAGCAGCGATTCGCGGGGGTCACGGTACACCTTC. It is translated as CASSDSRGSRYTF. Looking up the rest from reference TRBV5-1 and TRBJ1-2 gives the full variable domain: KAGVTQTPRYLIKTRGQQVTLSCSPISGHRSVSWYQQTPGQGLQFLFEYFSETQRNKGNFPGRFSGRQFSNSRSEMNVSTLELGDSALYLCASSDSRGSRYTFGSGTRLTVV.

This sequence joins TRBV7-9 and TRBJ1-1, with D unclear. V was clipped by 4 bases and J by 0 bases, with 6 bases between them. CDR1 and CDR2 from the germline V gene are SEHNR and FQNEAQ (reference sequence). The CDR3 loop spans 13 amino acids. CDR3 region: CASSYPMNTEAFF. CDR3 DNA: TGTGCCAGCAGCTACCCTATGAACACTGAAGCTTTCTTT.

This clonotype appeared a few times. This chain links TRBV29-1 with TRBJ1-2; TRBD1 might be the D (5 bases). Germline V CDR1 and CDR2: SQVTM, ANQGSEA. The CDR3 is made up of 11 amino acids. V gave up 5 bases and J gave up 7 bases, with 11 bases separating them. The CDR3 protein is CSVLGVGGYTF. The CDR3 bases are TGCAGCGTTCTAGGGGTGGGTGGCTACACCTTC.

This CDR3 reads CASSLGQSTGELFF. CDR3 DNA: TGCGCCAGCAGCTTGGGGCAGAGTACCGGGGAGCTGTTTTTT. The chain employs TRBV5-1 and TRBJ2-2; D ambiguous. Deletions cut 0 bases from V and 5 bases from J, with 8 bases between. This CDR3 has 14 residues. Germline V gives CDR1 SGHRS, CDR2 YFSETQ. The entire variable domain, with the rest obtained from reference TRBV5-1 and TRBJ2-2, is as follows: KAGVTQTPRYLIKTRGQQVTLSCSPISGHRSVSWYQQTPGQGLQFLFEYFSETQRNKGNFPGRFSGRQFSNSRSEMNVSTLELGDSALYLCASSLGQSTGELFFGEGSRLTVL.

This clonotype was found a few times. This chain links TRBV9 with TRBJ2-3; TRBD2 matches at 9 bases. The CDR3 spans 17 residues. J gave up 6 bases and V 0 bases, and 11 bases lay outside the gene matches. The germline V gene encodes CDR1 SGDLS and CDR2 YYNGEE. The CDR3 is CASSVESSGTLQDTQYF. In nucleotides, the CDR3 is TGTGCCAGCAGCGTAGAATCTAGCGGGACCTTACAGGATACGCAGTATTTT.

This clonotype was seen only a few times. The rearrangement uses TRBV13 and TRBJ2-1; unclear D gene. The ends were cut back, 2 bases at V and 5 bases at J, with 13 bases in the middle. CDR1 PRHDT and CDR2 FYEKMQ come from the germline V gene (reference sequence). The CDR3 is made up of 15 amino acids. In DNA, the CDR3 is TGTGCCAGCAGCTTAAACGCGCCCCGGGACAATGAGCAGTTCTTC. The encoded protein is CASSLNAPRDNEQFF.

The table lists this clonotype with a count of one. CDR3 sequence: CAWSRDSRPPYEQYF. CDR3 DNA: TGTGCCTGGAGTCGGGACAGTAGACCCCCGTACGAGCAGTACTTC. The rearrangement links TRBV30 to TRBJ2-7, with 7 bases fitting TRBD1. The CDR3 runs to 15 residues. Per the germline V gene, CDR1 is GTSNPN and CDR2 is SVGIG (reference sequence). With 2 bases clipped from V and 4 bases from J, the junction kept 11 bases outside the gene matches.

The chain joins TRBV15 to TRBJ2-2; weak D call: TRBD1 (6 bases). CDR3 size: 16 residues. The germline gives CDR1 LNHNV, CDR2 YYDKDF (reference sequence). Trimming removed 0 bases from V and 1 base from J, with 9 bases in between. The CDR3 bases are TGTGCCACCAGCAGAGAAACAGGGATGAACACCGGGGAGCTGTTTTTT. It codes for CATSRETGMNTGELFF.

This chain joins TRBV2 and TRBJ2-6, with TRBD2 as a possible D gene (6 bases). Germline V lookup: CDR1 SNHLY, CDR2 FYNNEI. This CDR3 spans 15 amino acids. V was shortened by 6 bases and J by 0 bases, with 9 bases between the two germline ends. CDR3 sequence: CASREGFSGANVLTF. The CDR3 DNA follows: TGTGCCAGCAGGGAGGGGTTCTCTGGGGCCAACGTCCTGACTTTC.

This chain joins TRBV29-1 and TRBJ2-7; D could derive from TRBD1 or TRBD2 (5 bases each). Trimming removed 1 base at V and 4 bases at J, with 14 bases between. Per the germline V gene, CDR1 is SQVTM and CDR2 is ANQGSEA. The CDR3 is made up of 14 amino acids. The CDR3: CSVEVTVGAYEQYF. CDR3 DNA: TGCAGCGTTGAAGTCACAGTCGGGGCGTACGAGCAGTACTTC.

V usage is TRBV10-3 and J usage is TRBJ2-7; D remains unclear. V was clipped by 11 bases and J by 1 base, with 12 bases between them. Germline assignment: CDR1 ENHRY and CDR2 SYGVKD. The CDR3 length is 12 residues. DNA of the CDR3: TGTGCCTCCGGCGGATTGTCCTACGAGCAGTACTTC. This translates into CASGGLSYEQYF.

This clonotype showed up just a few times. The CDR3 loop is CASSLTRVRQPQHF. The DNA of the CDR3 is TGTGCCAGCAGCTTAACCAGGGTTCGCCAGCCCCAGCATTTT. V usage is TRBV5-6 and J usage is TRBJ1-5, with a possible D match to TRBD1 (5 bases). CDR1 is SGHDT, CDR2 YYEEEE, per germline. V lost 2 bases and J 7 bases, leaving 13 bases between the germline ends. This CDR3 is built from 14 residues.

This clonotype was seen a few times. The V call is TRBV20-1, the J call TRBJ2-1, with 9 bases lining up with TRBD2. CDR3 length: 14 amino acids. Per the germline V gene, CDR1 is DFQATT and CDR2 is SNEGSKA (reference sequence). The V gene end was trimmed by 5 bases and the J gene end by 2 bases; junction bases not matched to a gene: 4. The CDR3 DNA reads as TGCAGTGCTCCGAGCGGGAGGCCCTACAATGAGCAGTTCTTC. The encoded protein is CSAPSGRPYNEQFF.

Worth noting for this clonotype: Relative to the germline gene, one junction end is altered; a read error may explain this. The chain employs TRBV29-1 and TRBJ2-7, with TRBD2 identical over 10 bases. The CDR3 is 14 residues long. CDR1 SQVTM and CDR2 ANQGSEA come from the germline V gene. The DNA for the CDR3 is TGCAGTGTTGCTAGCGGGAGTGCCCCCTACGAGCAGTACTTC. As protein: CSVASGSAPYEQYF.

This clonotype was recorded once. This chain connects TRBV12-3 or TRBV12-4 to TRBJ2-7; 7 nucleotides agree with TRBD1. V shed 7 bases and J 2 bases; nucleotides not matched to a gene: 14. The CDR3 runs 16 residues. In DNA, the CDR3 is TGTGCCAGCATTGACCCCCAGGACAGGCCCACCTACGAGCAGTACTTC. Translated: CASIDPQDRPTYEQYF.

Ten or more counts support this clonotype. The chain carries TRBV3-1 and TRBJ1-2, with TRBD1 matching over 9 bases. After removal of 6 bases from V and 2 bases from J, the junction contained 4 bases not matched to a gene. Germline values: CDR1 LGHDT, CDR2 YNNKEL (reference sequence). CDR3 length: 14 residues. DNA of the CDR3: TGTGCCAGCAGAGGGACAGGGAAGAACTATGGCTACACCTTC. Translated, it gives CASRGTGKNYGYTF. The variable domain in full, completed from reference TRBV3-1 and TRBJ1-2, reads DTAVSQTPKYLVTQMGNDKSIKCEQNLGHDTMYWYKQDSKKFLKIMFSYNNKELIINETVPNRFSPKSPDKAHLNLHINSLELGDSAVYFCASRGTGKNYGYTFGSGTRLTVV.

This clonotype has more than one count but fewer than ten. The chain joins TRBV12-3 or TRBV12-4 to TRBJ2-1; D remains ambiguous. Between the trimmed V and J ends, which lost 5 bases and 0 bases, there was a span of 14 bases. CDR3 size: 16 residues. The CDR3 loop is CASSTRLLVSYNEQFF. The CDR3 DNA follows: TGTGCCAGCAGTACCCGACTTCTAGTCTCCTACAATGAGCAGTTCTTC.